The 5 T cell receptor beta chains reported below all come from one sample, sequenced in a study of shared clonotypes between healthy human individuals. Assay used: immunoSEQ multiplex PCR; TCRdb lists only in-frame clones, some missing. Here the sample spans fewer than 800,000 clones, roughly nine tenths being singletons. CD8 cells classed as naive were CD45RO-negative and positively selected for CCR7, excluding terminally differentiated effector memory CD45RA+ cells. What was sequenced was naive CD8+ T cells sorted from blood. These receptors were obtained from a man aged 25-45 years in good health.

The genes are TRBV7-9 and TRBJ2-7, with 8 bases lining up with TRBD2. This CDR3 contains 14 residues. In germline, CDR1 is SEHNR, CDR2 FQNEAQ (reference sequence). The V and J ends lost 6 bases and 2 bases, in that order; junction bases with no gene match: 6. CDR3 sequence (DNA): TGTGCCAGCAGAGACGGGGGGGAACCCTACGAGCAGTACTTC. The encoded protein is CASRDGGEPYEQYF.

The chain has TRBV6-6 and TRBJ2-5; D might be TRBD1 (5 bases). This CDR3 region has 13 residues. Germline V lookup: CDR1 MNHNY, CDR2 SVGAGI (reference sequence). Trimming left V 6 bases short and J 4 bases short, with 12 bases between. The DNA for the CDR3 is TGTGCCAGCAGCCCCCAGGGCGGAGAGACCCAGTACTTC. Amino acid sequence: CASSPQGGETQYF.

The rearrangement joins TRBV5-1 to TRBJ2-1; 12 nucleotides align to TRBD2. V trimming: 4 bases; J trimming: 7 bases; junction bases outside the gene matches: 12. The CDR3 is made up of 17 amino acids. Germline CDR1 SGHRS, CDR2 YFSETQ. Written as DNA, the CDR3 is TGCGCCAGCAGCGACGGATGGACTAGCGGGAATATAAATGAGCAGTTCTTC. It translates to CASSDGWTSGNINEQFF. The full variable domain, in which reference TRBV5-1 and TRBJ2-1 provide the parts outside the CDR3, is KAGVTQTPRYLIKTRGQQVTLSCSPISGHRSVSWYQQTPGQGLQFLFEYFSETQRNKGNFPGRFSGRQFSNSRSEMNVSTLELGDSALYLCASSDGWTSGNINEQFFGPGTRLTVL.

J is TRBJ2-3 and V is TRBV7-9; 7 nucleotides line up with TRBD1. The CDR3 is 13 residues long. From germline, CDR1 is SEHNR and CDR2 FQNEAQ (reference sequence). The J segment lost 4 bases and the V segment lost 5 bases, leaving 3 bases of the junction unmatched. In DNA, the CDR3 is TGTGCCAGCAGCGAAACAGGGGCAGATACGCAGTATTTT. Translated, it gives CASSETGADTQYF.

V usage is TRBV15 and J usage is TRBJ1-1, with 7 bases lining up with TRBD1. V trimming: 2 bases; J trimming: 4 bases; junction bases outside the gene matches: 4. Germline loops: CDR1 LNHNV, CDR2 YYDKDF (reference sequence). The CDR3 spans 14 residues. CDR3 DNA: TGTGCCACCAGCAGATACAGGGGTGGCACTGAAGCTTTCTTT. It yields the protein CATSRYRGGTEAFF.